Following are 7 T cell receptor beta chains from one sample sequenced in a study of blood T cell repertoires in COVID-19. Sequencing used immunoSEQ multiplex PCR; TCRdb keeps in-frame clones, though not all of them. The table has over 200,000 clones, around 90% seen once. The sample comprised peripheral blood. The receptor set was obtained from a man younger than 40 with COVID-19, enrolled during active disease.

This chain joins TRBV5-8 and TRBJ2-3; 12 bases agree with TRBD2. Germline V CDR1 and CDR2: SGHTS, YDEGEE. The CDR3 is 17 amino acids. With 2 bases clipped from V and 4 bases from J, the junction kept 8 bases outside the gene matches. The CDR3 DNA reads TGTGCCAGCAGCTTTCGTCGACTAGCGGGAGCCGCAGATACGCAGTATTTT. Residues: CASSFRRLAGAADTQYF. Supplemented by reference TRBV5-8 and TRBJ2-3, the full variable domain reads EAGVTQSPTHLIKTRGQQATLRCSPISGHTSVYWYQQALGLGLQFLLWYDEGEERNRGNFPPRFSGRQFPNYSSELNVNALELEDSALYLCASSFRRLAGAADTQYFGPGTRLTVL.

There are a few counts of this clone. The gene calls are TRBV19 and TRBJ1-6, with D unclear. Germline lookup yields CDR1 LNHDA and CDR2 SQIVND (reference sequence). The CDR3 consists of 13 residues. V shed 8 bases and J shed 6 bases, with 11 bases lying between them. The CDR3 DNA reads TGTGCCAGTCAAGAGTATAGTAATTCACCCCTCCACTTT. This gives the protein CASQEYSNSPLHF.

This clone was recorded only once. The chain links TRBV6-5 to TRBJ1-1; TRBD1 agrees at 12 bases. Germline assignment: CDR1 MNHEY and CDR2 SVGAGI. Losses at the gene ends were 3 bases for V and 4 bases for J; bases not matched to a gene: 6. The CDR3 is 16 residues long. CDR3 DNA sequence: TGTGCCAGCAGTTATGGGACAGGGGGCGTCGCCACTGAAGCTTTCTTT. Translation: CASSYGTGGVATEAFF.

The chain is built from TRBV20-1 and TRBJ2-5; 11 positions match TRBD1. With 3 bases clipped from V and 7 bases from J, the junction kept 7 bases outside the gene matches. CDR1 DFQATT and CDR2 SNEGSKA come from the germline V gene (reference sequence). The CDR3 loop spans 14 amino acids. CDR3 sequence (DNA): TGCAGTGCTAGTGGGACAGGGGGGTCCTGGACCCAGTACTTC. It yields the protein CSASGTGGSWTQYF.

The V and J genes are TRBV7-2 and TRBJ1-1; no firm D call. CDR3 length equals 14 residues. Germline V lookup: CDR1 SGHTA, CDR2 FQGNSA. V shed 3 bases and J shed 6 bases, with 14 bases lying between them. CDR3 in DNA: TGTGCCAGCAGCTTTGAGGGTGCAGTCGCTGAAGCTTTCTTT. Its translation is CASSFEGAVAEAFF.

J is TRBJ1-6 and V is TRBV28, with 9 positions matching TRBD1. There are 13 residues in the CDR3. The ends lost 7 bases at V and 6 bases at J; junction bases unmatched: 1. Germline CDR1 MDHEN, CDR2 SYDVKM. In DNA form, the CDR3 reads TGTGCCAGCACGGGACAGGGTAATTCACCCCTCCACTTT. Translating it yields CASTGQGNSPLHF.

The rearrangement uses TRBV10-3 and TRBJ1-4, with TRBD1 matching over 7 bases. Germline CDR1 is ENHRY and CDR2 is SYGVKD. This CDR3 is built from 14 residues. Trimming cost V 4 bases and J 7 bases; bases outside gene matches: 6. CDR3 sequence: CAISADRDSEKLFF. DNA for the CDR3: TGTGCCATCAGTGCAGACCGGGACAGTGAAAAACTGTTTTTT.